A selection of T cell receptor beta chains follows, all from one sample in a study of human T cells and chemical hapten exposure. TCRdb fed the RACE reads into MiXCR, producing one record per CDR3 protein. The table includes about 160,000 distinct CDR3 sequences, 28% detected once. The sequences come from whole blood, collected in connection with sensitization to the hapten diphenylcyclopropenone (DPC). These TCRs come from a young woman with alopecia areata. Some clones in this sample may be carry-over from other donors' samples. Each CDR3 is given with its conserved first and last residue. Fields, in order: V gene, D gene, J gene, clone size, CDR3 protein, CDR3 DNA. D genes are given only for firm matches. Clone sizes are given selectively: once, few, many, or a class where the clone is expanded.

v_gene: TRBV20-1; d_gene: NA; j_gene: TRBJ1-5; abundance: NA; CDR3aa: CSAASAPGQPQHF; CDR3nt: TGCAGTGCCGCGAGCGCCCCGGGCCAGCCCCAGCATTTT
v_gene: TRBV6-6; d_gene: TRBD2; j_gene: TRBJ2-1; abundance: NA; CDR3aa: CASSYPRGGRENNEQFF; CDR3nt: TGTGCCAGCAGTTACCCCCGGGGGGGGAGGGAGAACAATGAGCAGTTCTTC
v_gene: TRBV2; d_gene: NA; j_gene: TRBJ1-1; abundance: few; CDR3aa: CASAVNTEAFF; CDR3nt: TGTGCCAGCGCGGTTAACACTGAAGCTTTCTTT
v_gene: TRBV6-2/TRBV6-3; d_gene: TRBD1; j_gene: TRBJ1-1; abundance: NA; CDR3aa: CASSYSLQGGPEAFF; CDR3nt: TGTGCCAGCAGTTACTCCCTCCAGGGGGGACCTGAAGCTTTCTTT
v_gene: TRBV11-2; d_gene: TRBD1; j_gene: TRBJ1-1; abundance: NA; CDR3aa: CASSLNLLGQGAAGVKAFF; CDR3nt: TGTGCCAGCAGCCTAAATCTCTTAGGGCAGGGGGCGGCCGGGGTCAAAGCTTTCTTT
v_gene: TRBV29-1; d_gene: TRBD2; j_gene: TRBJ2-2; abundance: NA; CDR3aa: CSATSGTRTGELFF; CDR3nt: TGCAGCGCCACTAGCGGGACGCGCACCGGGGAGCTGTTTTTT
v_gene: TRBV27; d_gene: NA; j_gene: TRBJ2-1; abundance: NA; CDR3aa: CASSSTVYNEQFF; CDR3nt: TGTGCCAGCAGTTCGACAGTCTACAATGAGCAGTTCTTC
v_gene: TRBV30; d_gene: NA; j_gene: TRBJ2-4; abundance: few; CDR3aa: CAWSVGAGKNIQYF; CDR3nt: TGTGCCTGGAGTGTAGGTGCGGGCAAAAACATTCAGTACTTC
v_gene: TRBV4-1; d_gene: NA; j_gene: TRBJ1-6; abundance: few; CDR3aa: CASSRILDNSPLHF; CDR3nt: TGCGCCAGCAGCAGGATTCTAGATAATTCACCCCTCCACTTT
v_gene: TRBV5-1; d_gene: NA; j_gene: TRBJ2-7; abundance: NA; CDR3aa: CASSSLAVGDEQYF; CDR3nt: TGCGCCAGCAGCTCCTTGGCTGTAGGGGACGAGCAGTACTTC
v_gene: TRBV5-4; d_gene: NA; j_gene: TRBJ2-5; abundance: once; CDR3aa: CASSLVGRQETQYF; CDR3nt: TGTGCCAGCAGCTTGGTGGGTAGACAAGAGACCCAGTACTTC
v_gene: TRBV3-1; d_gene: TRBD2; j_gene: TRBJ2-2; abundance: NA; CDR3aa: CASSRGGGTGELFF; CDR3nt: TGTGCCAGCAGCCGCGGGGGAGGGACCGGGGAGCTGTTTTTT
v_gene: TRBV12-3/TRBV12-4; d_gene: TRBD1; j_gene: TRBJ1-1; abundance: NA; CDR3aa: CASSERQGRGTEAFF; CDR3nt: TGTGCCAGCAGTGAGAGACAGGGAAGAGGCACTGAAGCTTTCTTT
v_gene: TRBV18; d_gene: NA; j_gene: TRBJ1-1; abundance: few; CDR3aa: CASSPDSPEAFF; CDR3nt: TGTGCCAGCTCACCAGACAGCCCAGAAGCTTTCTTT
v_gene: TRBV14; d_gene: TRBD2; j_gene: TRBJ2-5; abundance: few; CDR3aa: CASSSGLVGQETQYF; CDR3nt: TGTGCCAGCAGCTCGGGACTAGTAGGACAAGAGACCCAGTACTTC
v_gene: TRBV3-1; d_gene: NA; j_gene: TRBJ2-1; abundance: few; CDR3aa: CASSHQRSSYNEQFF; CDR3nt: TGTGCCAGCAGCCATCAACGGTCCTCCTACAATGAGCAGTTCTTC
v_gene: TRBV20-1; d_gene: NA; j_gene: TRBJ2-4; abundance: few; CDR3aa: CSARVPQGTPILAKNIQYF; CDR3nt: TGCAGTGCTAGAGTACCCCAGGGGACCCCCATCTTAGCCAAAAACATTCAGTACTTC
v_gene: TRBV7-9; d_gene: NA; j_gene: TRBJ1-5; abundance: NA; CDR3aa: CASSWGGIGQPQHF; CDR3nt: TGTGCCAGCAGCTGGGGGGGGATAGGTCAGCCCCAGCATTTT
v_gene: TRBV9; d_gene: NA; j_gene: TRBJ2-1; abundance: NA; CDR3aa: CASSSEGGSYNEQFF; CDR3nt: TGTGCCAGCAGCTCAGAGGGGGGTTCCTACAATGAGCAGTTCTTC
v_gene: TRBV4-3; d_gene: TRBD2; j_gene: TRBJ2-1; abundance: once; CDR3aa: CASSRTSGSYNEQFF; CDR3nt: TGCGCCAGCAGCCGGACTAGCGGGAGCTACAATGAGCAGTTCTTC
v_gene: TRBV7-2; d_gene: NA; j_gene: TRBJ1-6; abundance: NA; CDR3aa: CASSMGTNNSPLHF; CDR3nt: TGTGCCAGCAGCATGGGGACTAACAATTCACCCCTCCACTTT
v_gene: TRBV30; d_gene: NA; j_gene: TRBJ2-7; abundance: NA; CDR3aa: CARGGVKQQYF; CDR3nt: TGTGCCCGAGGGGGGGTTAAACAGCAGTACTTC
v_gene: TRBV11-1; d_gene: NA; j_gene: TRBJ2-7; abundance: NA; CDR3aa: CAVFGGESSYEQYF; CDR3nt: TGTGCCGTGTTCGGGGGCGAATCCTCCTACGAGCAGTACTTC
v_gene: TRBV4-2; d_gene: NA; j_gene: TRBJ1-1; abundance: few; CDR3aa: CASSPTGWGTEAFF; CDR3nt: TGTGCCAGCAGCCCTACCGGGTGGGGCACTGAAGCTTTCTTT
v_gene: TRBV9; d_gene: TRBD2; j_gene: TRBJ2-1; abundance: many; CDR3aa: CASSFRSKRTSGDSYNEQFF; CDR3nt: TGTGCCAGCAGCTTCCGGAGTAAGAGGACTAGCGGGGACTCATACAATGAGCAGTTCTTC
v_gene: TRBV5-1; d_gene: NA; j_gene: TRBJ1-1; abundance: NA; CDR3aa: CASSSEQGWNTEAFF; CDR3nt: TGCGCCAGCAGCTCTGAACAGGGCTGGAACACTGAAGCTTTCTTT
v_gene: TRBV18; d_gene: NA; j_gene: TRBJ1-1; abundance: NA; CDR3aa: CASSPKANTEAFF; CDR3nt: TGTGCCAGCTCACCCAAGGCTAACACTGAAGCTTTCTTT
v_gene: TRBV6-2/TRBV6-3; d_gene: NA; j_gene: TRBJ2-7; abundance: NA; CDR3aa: CASSYSSGHYEQYF; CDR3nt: TGTGCCAGCAGTTACTCTAGCGGCCACTACGAGCAGTACTTC
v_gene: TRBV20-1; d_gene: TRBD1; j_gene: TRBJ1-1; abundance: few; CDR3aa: CSATTGTGLPNTEAFF; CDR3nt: TGCAGTGCTACCACCGGGACAGGGCTCCCGAACACTGAAGCTTTCTTT
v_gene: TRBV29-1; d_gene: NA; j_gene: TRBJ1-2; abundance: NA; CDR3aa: CSVLGENGYTF; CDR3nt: TGCAGCGTTTTAGGGGAGAATGGCTACACCTTC
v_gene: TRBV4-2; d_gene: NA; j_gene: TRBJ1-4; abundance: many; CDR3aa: CASSQDRLGNEKLFF; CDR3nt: TGTGCCAGCAGCCAAGATCGGTTAGGGAATGAAAAACTGTTTTTT
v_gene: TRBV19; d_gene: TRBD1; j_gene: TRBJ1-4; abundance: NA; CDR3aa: CASSANRGPGDEKLFF; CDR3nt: TGTGCCAGTAGTGCAAACAGGGGGCCTGGCGACGAAAAACTGTTTTTT
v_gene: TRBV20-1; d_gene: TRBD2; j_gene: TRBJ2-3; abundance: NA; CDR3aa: CSASAGGGFSTDTQYF; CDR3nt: TGCAGTGCTTCCGCGGGAGGGGGGTTTAGCACAGATACGCAGTATTTT
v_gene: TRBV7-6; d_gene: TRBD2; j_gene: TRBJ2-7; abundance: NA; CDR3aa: CASSRTSGAAYEQYF; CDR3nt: TGTGCCAGCAGCCGGACTAGCGGGGCGGCCTACGAGCAGTACTTC
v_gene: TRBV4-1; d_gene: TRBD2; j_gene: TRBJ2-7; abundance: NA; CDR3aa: CASSQATGTSGRYEQYF; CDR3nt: TGCGCCAGCAGCCAAGCGACCGGGACTAGCGGGAGATACGAGCAGTACTTC
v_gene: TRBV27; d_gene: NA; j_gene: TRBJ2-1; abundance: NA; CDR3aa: CASSWSDREGQFF; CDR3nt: TGTGCCAGCAGTTGGTCGGACAGGGAGGGTCAGTTCTTC
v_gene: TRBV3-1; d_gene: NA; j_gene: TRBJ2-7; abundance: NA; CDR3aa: CASRRGHYSYEQYF; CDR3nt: TGTGCCAGCAGACGAGGACATTACTCCTACGAGCAGTACTTC
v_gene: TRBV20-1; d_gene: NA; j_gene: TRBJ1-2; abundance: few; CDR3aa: CSATSGTRSYGYTF; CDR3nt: TGCAGTGCTACCTCCGGGACACGGTCCTATGGCTACACCTTC
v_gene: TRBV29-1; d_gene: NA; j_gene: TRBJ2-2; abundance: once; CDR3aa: CSVHSSRLGANTGELFF; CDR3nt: TGCAGCGTGCACAGCTCCCGGTTAGGCGCGAACACCGGGGAGCTGTTTTTT
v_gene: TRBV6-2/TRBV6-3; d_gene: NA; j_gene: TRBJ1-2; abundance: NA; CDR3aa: CASSKTEAYGYTF; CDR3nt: TGTGCCAGCAGTAAGACAGAAGCTTATGGCTACACCTTC
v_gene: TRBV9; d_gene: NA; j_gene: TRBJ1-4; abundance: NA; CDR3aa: CASSPFKGPSGKLFF; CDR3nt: TGTGCCAGCAGCCCTTTCAAAGGACCGTCCGGGAAACTGTTTTTT
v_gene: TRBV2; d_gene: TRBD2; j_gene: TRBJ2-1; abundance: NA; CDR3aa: CASRLLAVTYNEQFF; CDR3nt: TGTGCCAGCAGGCTACTAGCGGTCACCTACAATGAGCAGTTCTTC
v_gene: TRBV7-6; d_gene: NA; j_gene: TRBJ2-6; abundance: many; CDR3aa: CASSPFSGANVLTF; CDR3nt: TGTGCCAGCAGCCCTTTTTCTGGGGCCAACGTCCTGACTTTC
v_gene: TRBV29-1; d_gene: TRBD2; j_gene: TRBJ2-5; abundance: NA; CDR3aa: CSARTSGSFETQYF; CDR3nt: TGCAGCGCCCGGACTAGCGGGAGTTTCGAGACCCAGTACTTC
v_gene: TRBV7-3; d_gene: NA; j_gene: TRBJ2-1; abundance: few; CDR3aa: CASSLGPWVEQFF; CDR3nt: TGTGCCAGCAGCTTGGGTCCTTGGGTTGAGCAGTTCTTC
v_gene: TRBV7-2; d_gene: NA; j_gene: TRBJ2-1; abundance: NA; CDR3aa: CASLPPGGNEQFF; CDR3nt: TGTGCCAGCCTTCCCCCCGGAGGGAATGAGCAGTTCTTC
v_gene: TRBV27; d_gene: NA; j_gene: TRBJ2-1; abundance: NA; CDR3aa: CASTIRAGRVHNEQFF; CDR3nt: TGTGCCAGCACCATCCGGGCAGGGCGGGTTCACAATGAGCAGTTCTTC
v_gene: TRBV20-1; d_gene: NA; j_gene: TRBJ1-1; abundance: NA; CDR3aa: CSARNYRRNTEAFF; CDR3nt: TGCAGTGCTCGGAATTACAGGCGTAACACTGAAGCTTTCTTT
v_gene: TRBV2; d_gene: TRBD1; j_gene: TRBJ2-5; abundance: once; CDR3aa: CASDRGRQETQYF; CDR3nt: TGTGCCAGCGACAGGGGGCGTCAAGAGACCCAGTACTTC
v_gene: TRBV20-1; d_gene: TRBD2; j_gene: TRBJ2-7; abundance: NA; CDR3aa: CSARDGGGAVYEQYF; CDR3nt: TGCAGTGCTAGAGATGGCGGGGGGGCCGTCTACGAGCAGTACTTC
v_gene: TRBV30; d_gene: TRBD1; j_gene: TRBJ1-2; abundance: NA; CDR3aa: CAWNRGSERAYGYTF; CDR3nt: TGTGCCTGGAACAGGGGCAGCGAGAGGGCCTATGGCTACACCTTC
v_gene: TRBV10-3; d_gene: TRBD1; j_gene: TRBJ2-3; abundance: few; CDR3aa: CATGQGTDTQYF; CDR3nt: TGTGCCACCGGACAGGGCACAGATACGCAGTATTTT
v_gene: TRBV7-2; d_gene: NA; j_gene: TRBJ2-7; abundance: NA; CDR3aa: CASSPRTRPLYEQYF; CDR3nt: TGTGCCAGCAGCCCAAGGACACGGCCCTTGTACGAGCAGTACTTC
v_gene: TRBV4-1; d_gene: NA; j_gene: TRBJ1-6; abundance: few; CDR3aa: CASSQVESKPNSPLHF; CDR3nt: TGCGCCAGCAGCCAAGTGGAGAGTAAGCCGAATTCACCCCTCCACTTT
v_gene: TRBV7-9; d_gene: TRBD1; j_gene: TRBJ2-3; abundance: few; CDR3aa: CASSYGTGGDTQYF; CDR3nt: TGTGCCAGCAGCTACGGGACAGGAGGAGATACGCAGTATTTT
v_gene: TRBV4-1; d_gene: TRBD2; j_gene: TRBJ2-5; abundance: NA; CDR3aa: CASSQWDALRTRGETQYF; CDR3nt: TGCGCCAGCAGCCAATGGGACGCACTCCGGACTAGAGGGGAGACCCAGTACTTC
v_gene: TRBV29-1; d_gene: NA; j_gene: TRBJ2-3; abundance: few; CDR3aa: CSVQDGTHSTDTQYF; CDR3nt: TGCAGCGTACAAGACGGGACTCATAGCACAGATACGCAGTATTTT